A selection of T cell receptor beta chains follows, all from one sample in a study of early T cells in non-severe SARS-CoV-2 infection. MiXCR was run by TCRdb on the 5' RACE reads, yielding one entry per CDR3 protein. The sample shows some 40,000 distinct CDR3 sequences, roughly 5.3% of them seen only once. Sequencing input: whole blood. These receptors originate from an adult who was a healthcare worker with PCR-confirmed SARS-CoV-2 infection or an uninfected control (not recorded which). CDR3s include the opening cysteine and the closing phenylalanine or tryptophan. Fields, in order: V gene, clone size, D gene, J gene, CDR3 DNA, CDR3 protein. D genes are given only for firm matches. Clone size, where shown, is once, few, many, or a class for clones that have expanded.

v_gene: TRBV7-9; abundance: many; d_gene: NA; j_gene: TRBJ2-7; CDR3nt: TGTGCCAGCAGCGCGGGACTTTGGGAGCAGTACTTC; CDR3aa: CASSAGLWEQYF
v_gene: TRBV27; abundance: many; d_gene: TRBD1; j_gene: TRBJ2-5; CDR3nt: TGTGCCAGCAGCCTGACAGGGAGTAACCAAGAGACCCAGTACTTC; CDR3aa: CASSLTGSNQETQYF
v_gene: TRBV5-1; abundance: many; d_gene: NA; j_gene: TRBJ2-2; CDR3nt: TGCGCCACCCGCTCGGGCACCGGGGAGCTGTTTTTT; CDR3aa: CATRSGTGELFF
v_gene: TRBV20-1; abundance: many; d_gene: TRBD2; j_gene: TRBJ2-5; CDR3nt: TGCAGTGCTCATAAGCGGGAGGTGGAGACCCAGTACTTC; CDR3aa: CSAHKREVETQYF
v_gene: TRBV11-2; abundance: few; d_gene: TRBD1; j_gene: TRBJ2-3; CDR3nt: TGTGCCAGCAGCTTAGGAGGGACAGGAAACACAGATACGCAGTATTTT; CDR3aa: CASSLGGTGNTDTQYF
v_gene: TRBV7-9; abundance: many; d_gene: NA; j_gene: TRBJ2-5; CDR3nt: TGTGCCAGCAGCTCACGAGACCAGGGTAGAGGAAAAGAGACCCAGTACTTC; CDR3aa: CASSSRDQGRGKETQYF
v_gene: TRBV7-2; abundance: many; d_gene: NA; j_gene: TRBJ2-3; CDR3nt: TGTGCCAGCAGCTCCAGCGTGGGCACAGATACGCAGTATTTT; CDR3aa: CASSSSVGTDTQYF
v_gene: TRBV24-1; abundance: NA; d_gene: NA; j_gene: TRBJ2-1; CDR3nt: TGTGCCACCAGAGGTGGCTCCTACAATGAGCAGTTCTTC; CDR3aa: CATRGGSYNEQFF
v_gene: TRBV9; abundance: many; d_gene: NA; j_gene: TRBJ1-6; CDR3nt: TGTGCCAGCAGCGGTCCCGGGAATGACAATTCACCCCTCCACTTT; CDR3aa: CASSGPGNDNSPLHF
v_gene: TRBV15; abundance: NA; d_gene: NA; j_gene: TRBJ2-1; CDR3nt: TGTGCCACCAGCAGAGGTGGTGGGAGTGTTTTCTACAATGAGCAGTTCTTC; CDR3aa: CATSRGGGSVFYNEQFF
v_gene: TRBV24-1; abundance: many; d_gene: TRBD2; j_gene: TRBJ2-3; CDR3nt: TGTGCCACCAGTGACTTCAATAGCGGGAGCACAGATACGCAGTATTTT; CDR3aa: CATSDFNSGSTDTQYF
v_gene: TRBV20-1; abundance: many; d_gene: NA; j_gene: TRBJ2-5; CDR3nt: TGCAGTGCTAGACCCAGACAGTCAGAGACCCAGTACTTC; CDR3aa: CSARPRQSETQYF
v_gene: TRBV2; abundance: many; d_gene: NA; j_gene: TRBJ2-2; CDR3nt: TGTGCCAGCAGTTTTCAGGGGACGGCGAACACCGGGGAGCTGTTTTTT; CDR3aa: CASSFQGTANTGELFF
v_gene: TRBV7-9; abundance: many; d_gene: TRBD2; j_gene: TRBJ2-7; CDR3nt: TGTGCCAGCCGCCGTACTAGCGGGGGGCCGGGTGAGCAGTACTTC; CDR3aa: CASRRTSGGPGEQYF
v_gene: TRBV20-1; abundance: NA; d_gene: TRBD2; j_gene: TRBJ2-7; CDR3nt: TGCAGTGCTACTCCCAGCGGGAGTTGGCACTACGAGCAGTACTTC; CDR3aa: CSATPSGSWHYEQYF
v_gene: TRBV7-2; abundance: many; d_gene: NA; j_gene: TRBJ2-7; CDR3nt: TGTGCCAGCAGCTTAGCAGTCTCCTACGAGCAGTACTTC; CDR3aa: CASSLAVSYEQYF
v_gene: TRBV3-1; abundance: many; d_gene: NA; j_gene: TRBJ2-5; CDR3nt: TGTGCCAGCAGCCCCCCAGGGAGTGAGACCCAGTACTTC; CDR3aa: CASSPPGSETQYF
v_gene: TRBV3-1; abundance: NA; d_gene: NA; j_gene: TRBJ1-2; CDR3nt: TGTGCCAGCAGCCAAGAAGCAGGAGGCTACACCTTC; CDR3aa: CASSQEAGGYTF
v_gene: TRBV20-1; abundance: many; d_gene: NA; j_gene: TRBJ2-1; CDR3nt: TGCAGTGCTACCGGGGGGCGTAATGAGCAGTTCTTC; CDR3aa: CSATGGRNEQFF
v_gene: TRBV29-1; abundance: medium-sized; d_gene: TRBD1; j_gene: TRBJ2-1; CDR3nt: TGCAGCGTGTGGTCTCTGGGATGGACAGGGGAGGGCAATGAGCAGTTCTTC; CDR3aa: CSVWSLGWTGEGNEQFF
v_gene: TRBV7-2; abundance: many; d_gene: NA; j_gene: TRBJ2-7; CDR3nt: TGTGCCAGCAGCCGCTGGACCGGCGAGCAGTACTTC; CDR3aa: CASSRWTGEQYF
v_gene: TRBV7-2; abundance: many; d_gene: NA; j_gene: TRBJ2-5; CDR3nt: TGTGCCAGCAGCTTAGTTAGGGGCTCCCAAGAGACCCAGTACTTC; CDR3aa: CASSLVRGSQETQYF
v_gene: TRBV28; abundance: many; d_gene: TRBD2; j_gene: TRBJ2-7; CDR3nt: TGTGCCAGCACAGCCGGGTCTAGCGGGAGGCAGGGCTACGAGCAGTACTTC; CDR3aa: CASTAGSSGRQGYEQYF
v_gene: TRBV2; abundance: many; d_gene: TRBD2; j_gene: TRBJ2-3; CDR3nt: TGTGCCAGCAGCCCCACTAGCGGGGGGGCAGATACGCAGTATTTT; CDR3aa: CASSPTSGGADTQYF
v_gene: TRBV4-1; abundance: many; d_gene: TRBD2; j_gene: TRBJ2-3; CDR3nt: TGCGCCAGCAGCTGGTGGACTAGCGGCAGCACAGATACGCAGTATTTT; CDR3aa: CASSWWTSGSTDTQYF
v_gene: TRBV27; abundance: few; d_gene: TRBD1; j_gene: TRBJ1-4; CDR3nt: TGTGCCAGCAGTTCTACAGGGGGCCCTAATGAAAAACTGTTTTTT; CDR3aa: CASSSTGGPNEKLFF
v_gene: TRBV12-3/TRBV12-4; abundance: many; d_gene: TRBD2; j_gene: TRBJ2-1; CDR3nt: TGTGCCAGCAGGCTACTGACTAGCGGGGGAGAGCAGTTCTTC; CDR3aa: CASRLLTSGGEQFF
v_gene: TRBV7-8; abundance: NA; d_gene: NA; j_gene: TRBJ2-3; CDR3nt: TGTGCCAGCAGCTTAGCTCCTCATGGAGATACGCAGTATTTT; CDR3aa: CASSLAPHGDTQYF
v_gene: TRBV5-6; abundance: many; d_gene: TRBD1; j_gene: TRBJ2-5; CDR3nt: TGTGCCAGCAGCCAGGGACAGGGAGGAGAGACCCAGTACTTC; CDR3aa: CASSQGQGGETQYF
v_gene: TRBV19; abundance: few; d_gene: NA; j_gene: TRBJ2-2; CDR3nt: TGTGCCAGTAGTATCGTGCGTAGCGTCGGACGGGGCACCGGGGAGCTGTTTTTT; CDR3aa: CASSIVRSVGRGTGELFF
v_gene: TRBV2; abundance: many; d_gene: NA; j_gene: TRBJ2-3; CDR3nt: TGTGCCAGCGATGGTGTTAATACGCAGTATTTT; CDR3aa: CASDGVNTQYF
v_gene: TRBV12-2; abundance: many; d_gene: NA; j_gene: TRBJ2-7; CDR3nt: TGTGCAAGTCGCTTAGCGGTCCTAGCGGGGCCCAGGGGCTACGAGCAGTACTTC; CDR3aa: CASRLAVLAGPRGYEQYF
v_gene: TRBV7-3; abundance: many; d_gene: NA; j_gene: TRBJ2-1; CDR3nt: TGTGCCAGCAGCCCCTCGGCGGGGCGGGGCCTGAATGAGCAGTTCTTC; CDR3aa: CASSPSAGRGLNEQFF